This T cell receptor beta chain emerged from a study of blood T cells in healthy people across ages. Deletions cut 7 bases from V and 0 bases from J, with 4 bases between. CDR1 and CDR2 from the germline V gene are SGHTA and FQGNSA. The CDR3 length is 11 residues. A second 7 to 11 cycle PCR used barcoded and J-beta primers. TCRdb analysed the 5' RACE reads with MiXCR anew, one entry per CDR3 protein. The table has about a million distinct CDR3 sequences, just over 50% seen once. In the case of this clonotype: A single base is all that separates this from a far larger clone, so a read error is likely.

This clonotype originated in a woman aged 55-70 years in good health. The sample was blood. V is TRBV7-2 and J is TRBJ2-7; unclear D gene. As DNA, the CDR3 is TGTGCCAGCACCCCCTCCTACGAGCAGTACTTC. Amino acids: CASTPSYEQYF.